These 12 T cell receptor beta chains share one sample of origin, sequenced in a study of T cell changes during pregnancy in multiple sclerosis. The table came from immunoSEQ multiplex PCR; TCRdb's copy has only in-frame clones and leaves some out. Of approximately 84,000 clones listed, less than 95% are singletons. Sequencing was performed on peripheral blood, taken in the third trimester of pregnancy. The receptors originated from a female donor with multiple sclerosis, enrolled in a pregnancy study.

This clone was recorded once. The J gene is TRBJ1-1, the V gene TRBV30, with D possibly TRBD1 on 6 matching bases. The CDR3 length is 15 residues. V lost 3 bases to trimming and J lost 1 base, with 15 bases between them. Germline-derived CDR1 and CDR2 are GTSNPN and SVGIG (reference sequence). The chain's CDR3 is CAWRQPGHQNTEAFF. CDR3 sequence (DNA): TGTGCCTGGAGGCAACCGGGACACCAGAACACTGAAGCTTTCTTT.

The rearrangement uses TRBV6-4 and TRBJ2-7, with a weak D call TRBD2 (6 bases). The V end lost 4 bases, the J end lost 2 bases, and 21 bases lay between the germline ends. The germline V gene encodes CDR1 MRHNA and CDR2 SNTAGT. The CDR3 runs 17 residues. The DNA for the CDR3 is TGTGCCAGCAGTGGGGACTTCCGAATCCAGCATACCTACGAGCAGTACTTC. Amino acid sequence: CASSGDFRIQHTYEQYF.

The chain has TRBV27 and TRBJ1-2; 9 bases fit TRBD1. J was trimmed by 1 base and V by 4 bases; bases with no gene match: 10. Germline values: CDR1 MNHEY, CDR2 SMNVEV (reference sequence). The CDR3 consists of 17 residues. As DNA, the CDR3 is TGTGCCAGCAGTTCTATAGGGGACAGGGATGGTAACTATGGCTACACCTTC. Protein: CASSSIGDRDGNYGYTF.

The V gene is TRBV9, the J gene TRBJ1-1; TRBD1 aligns across 8 bases. The J segment lost 4 bases and the V segment lost 3 bases, leaving 8 bases of the junction unmatched. This CDR3 is built from 15 residues. Germline V CDR1 and CDR2: SGDLS, YYNGEE. The CDR3 nucleotides read TGTGCCAGCAGCGCTGCGACAGGGGACCGCACTGAAGCTTTCTTT. The encoded protein is CASSAATGDRTEAFF.

V usage is TRBV27 and J usage is TRBJ2-7, with 9 bases fitting TRBD2. The CDR3 is 14 residues long. The germline gives CDR1 MNHEY, CDR2 SMNVEV (reference sequence). J lost 1 base, V lost 4 bases, and 2 bases had no gene match. The CDR3 loop is CASSYTSGSYEQYF. Written as DNA, the CDR3 is TGTGCCAGCAGTTATACTAGCGGGTCCTACGAGCAGTACTTC.

This chain joins TRBV9 and TRBJ2-1; 8 bases are a match to TRBD2. The CDR3 length is 14 residues. Germline CDR1 is SGDLS and CDR2 is YYNGEE. V lost 1 base to trimming and J lost 8 bases; unmatched junction nucleotides: 5. The chain's CDR3 is CASSVLAGSDEQFF. CDR3 DNA: TGTGCCAGCAGCGTACTAGCGGGTAGCGATGAGCAGTTCTTC.

The genes are TRBV6-1 and TRBJ1-2; TRBD1 is a possible D gene (5 bases). The germline gives CDR1 MNHNS, CDR2 SASEGT. The CDR3 contains 12 residues. Trimming left V 8 bases short and J 7 bases short, with 14 bases between. CDR3 coding DNA: TGTGCCAGCCTGGGGGAGGTGGGTGGCTACACCTTC. Translation gives CASLGEVGGYTF.

This CDR3 reads CAIREDRSSEQYF. The CDR3, as DNA: TGTGCCATCAGGGAGGACAGATCGTCCGAGCAGTACTTC. The chain links TRBV10-3 to TRBJ2-7; the D gene is possibly TRBD1 (6 bases). Germline-derived CDR1 and CDR2 are ENHRY and SYGVKD. V lost 6 bases and J 6 bases, leaving 15 bases between the germline ends. This CDR3 comprises 13 residues.

The chain employs TRBV14 and TRBJ2-7, with unresolved D. The germline V gene has CDR1 SGHDN and CDR2 FVKESK. Trimming took 4 bases from V and 2 from J, leaving 3 bases between them. This CDR3 is 11 amino acids long. CDR3 loop: CASSLTYEQYF. DNA of the CDR3: TGTGCCAGCAGCCTAACCTACGAGCAGTACTTC. The variable domain in full, completed from reference TRBV14 and TRBJ2-7, reads EAGVTQFPSHSVIEKGQTVTLRCDPISGHDNLYWYRRVMGKEIKFLLHFVKESKQDESGMPNNRFLAERTGGTYSTLKVQPAELEDSGVYFCASSLTYEQYFGPGTRLTVT.

This clone was seen only a few times. The rearrangement joins TRBV10-3 to TRBJ1-2; perhaps TRBD1 as D (5 bases). CDR3 length: 13 residues. In germline, CDR1 is ENHRY, CDR2 SYGVKD. Between the trimmed V and J ends, which lost 3 bases and 5 bases, there was a span of 10 bases. The CDR3 protein is CAISEWGRYGYTF. The CDR3 nucleotides read TGTGCCATCAGTGAATGGGGCAGGTATGGCTACACCTTC.

This chain uses TRBV30 with TRBJ1-4; D is undetermined. V was pared by 4 bases and J by 4 bases, with 10 bases between. The germline V gene encodes CDR1 GTSNPN and CDR2 SVGIG (reference sequence). CDR3 length equals 13 residues. CDR3 nucleotides: TGTGCCTGGAATGGAAACTATAATGAAAAACTGTTTTTT. It encodes CAWNGNYNEKLFF. Supplemented by reference TRBV30 and TRBJ1-4, the full variable domain reads SQTIHQWPATLVQPVGSPLSLECTVEGTSNPNLYWYRQAAGRGLQLLFYSVGIGQISSEVPQNLSASRPQDRQFILSSKKLLLSDSGFYLCAWNGNYNEKLFFGSGTQLSVL.

This clone was seen once. The chain employs TRBV7-9 and TRBJ1-1; no reliable D call. The CDR3 spans 13 residues. V was pared by 5 bases and J by 3 bases, with 10 bases between. In germline, CDR1 is SEHNR, CDR2 FQNEAQ (reference sequence). CDR3 DNA sequence: TGTGCCAGCAGCCCTAACGTGGACACTGAAGCTTTCTTT. This translates into CASSPNVDTEAFF.